This T cell receptor (beta chain) was sequenced for a study of blood T cell repertoires in COVID-19. On the study more broadly: Samples representing acute and convalescent COVID-19 were sourced from the United States, Italy and Spain. PBMCs, B-cell-depleted T cells, or T cells provided the cDNA or gDNA that made up the material.

Study processing details: Reference gene primer amplification gave estimated nucleated cell counts. Clones were read by immunoSEQ multiplex PCR, and TCRdb kept only the in-frame ones, dropping some. The V and J calls and clone size come from that table; D and trimming were worked out from the DNA. The data hold roughly 65,000 clones, with approximately 94% observed a single time. The clonotype comes from a man between 65 and 85 years old with active COVID-19. Sequencing was done on a sample of peripheral blood.

CDR3 amino acids: CAISERPGVEAFF. The CDR3 DNA follows: TGTGCCATCAGTGAGAGGCCAGGGGTTGAAGCTTTCTTT. The chain combines TRBV10-3 with TRBJ1-1, with D perhaps TRBD1 (6 bases). The length of the CDR3 is 13 residues. Germline-derived CDR1 and CDR2 are ENHRY and SYGVKD. V was clipped by 2 bases and J by 7 bases, with 11 bases between them.